This T cell receptor (beta chain) originates from a study of blood T cell repertoires in COVID-19. As for the study in general: T cells, B-cell-depleted T cells, or PBMCs supplied cDNA or gDNA.

This CDR3 has 19 residues. Per germline, CDR1 SGHNT and CDR2 YYREEE (reference sequence). Trimming stripped 1 base from V and 4 bases from J, with 26 bases between. This table comes from immunoSEQ multiplex PCR, and its TCRdb copy is limited to in-frame clones, with some not included. The sample has some 250,000 clones, around 87% seen once; the top ten hold just over 7%. The chain combines TRBV5-4 with TRBJ1-2, with a tentative D call TRBD1 (5 bases). The receptor was derived from a man aged 55 to 70 who had recovered from COVID-19. The specimen sequenced was peripheral blood. The chain's CDR3 is CASSLTQVGTFYRSYGYTF. The CDR3 coding sequence is TGTGCCAGCAGCTTGACCCAGGTGGGGACTTTTTATCGGAGCTATGGCTACACCTTC.